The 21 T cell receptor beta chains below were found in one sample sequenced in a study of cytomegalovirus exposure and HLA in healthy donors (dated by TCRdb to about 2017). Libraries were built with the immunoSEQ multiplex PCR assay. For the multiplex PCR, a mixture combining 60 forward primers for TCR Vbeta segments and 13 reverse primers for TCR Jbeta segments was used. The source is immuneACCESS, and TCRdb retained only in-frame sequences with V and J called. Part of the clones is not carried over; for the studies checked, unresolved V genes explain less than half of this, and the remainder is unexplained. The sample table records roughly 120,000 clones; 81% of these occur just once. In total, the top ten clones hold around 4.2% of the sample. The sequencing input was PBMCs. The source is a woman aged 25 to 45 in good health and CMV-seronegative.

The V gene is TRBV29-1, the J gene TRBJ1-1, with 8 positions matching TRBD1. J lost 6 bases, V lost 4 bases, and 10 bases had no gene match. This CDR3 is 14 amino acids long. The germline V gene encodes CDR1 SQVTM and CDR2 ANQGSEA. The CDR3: CSVGGWQGASEAFF. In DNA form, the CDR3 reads TGCAGCGTTGGGGGTTGGCAGGGGGCATCTGAAGCTTTCTTT.

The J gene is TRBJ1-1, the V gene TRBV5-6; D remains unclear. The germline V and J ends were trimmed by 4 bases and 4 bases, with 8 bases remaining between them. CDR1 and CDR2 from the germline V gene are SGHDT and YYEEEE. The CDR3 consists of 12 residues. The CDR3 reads CASSPGSTEAFF. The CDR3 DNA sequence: TGTGCCAGCAGCCCTGGGAGCACTGAAGCTTTCTTT.

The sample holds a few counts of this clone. The CDR3 here is CASRETGAFSYEQYF. The CDR3 DNA sequence: TGTGCCAGTCGAGAAACAGGGGCCTTTTCCTACGAGCAGTACTTC. This sequence joins TRBV28 and TRBJ2-7; TRBD1 matches at 7 bases. This CDR3 is built from 15 residues. The ends lost 9 bases at V and 1 base at J; junction bases unmatched: 12. The germline gives CDR1 MDHEN, CDR2 SYDVKM. Supplemented by reference TRBV28 and TRBJ2-7, the full variable domain reads DVKVTQSSRYLVKRTGEKVFLECVQDMDHENMFWYRQDPGLGLRLIYFSYDVKMKEKGDIPEGYSVSREKKERFSLILESASTNQTSMYLCASRETGAFSYEQYFGPGTRLTVT.

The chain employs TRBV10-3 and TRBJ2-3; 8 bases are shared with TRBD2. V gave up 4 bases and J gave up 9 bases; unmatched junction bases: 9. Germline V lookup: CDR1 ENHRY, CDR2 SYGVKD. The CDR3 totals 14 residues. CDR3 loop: CAISAGLEANTQYF. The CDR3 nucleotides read TGTGCCATCAGTGCGGGACTAGAGGCTAACACGCAGTATTTT.

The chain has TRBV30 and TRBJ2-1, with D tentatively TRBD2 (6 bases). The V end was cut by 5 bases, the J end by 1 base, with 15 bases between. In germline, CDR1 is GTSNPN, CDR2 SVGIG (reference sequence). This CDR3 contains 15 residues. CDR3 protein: CAWASGSGSYNEQFF. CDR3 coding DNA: TGTGCCTGGGCCTCCGGGAGTGGGTCCTACAATGAGCAGTTCTTC.

The CDR3 nucleotides are TGTGCCAGCAGCCCCCAACTAGCGGTGGGCCAAGAGACCCAGTACTTC. Amino acid sequence: CASSPQLAVGQETQYF. The chain is built from TRBV5-4 and TRBJ2-5, with 8 bases that match TRBD2. Per the germline V gene, CDR1 is SGHNT and CDR2 is YYREEE (reference sequence). This CDR3 contains 16 residues. The V and J ends lost 4 bases and 1 base, in that order; junction bases with no gene match: 9.

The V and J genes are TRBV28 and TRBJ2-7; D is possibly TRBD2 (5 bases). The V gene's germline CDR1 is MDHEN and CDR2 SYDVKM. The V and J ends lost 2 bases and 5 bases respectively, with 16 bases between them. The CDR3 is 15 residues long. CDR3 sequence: CASSLSPTIGDEQYF. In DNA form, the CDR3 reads TGTGCCAGCAGTTTAAGCCCGACCATCGGGGACGAGCAGTACTTC.

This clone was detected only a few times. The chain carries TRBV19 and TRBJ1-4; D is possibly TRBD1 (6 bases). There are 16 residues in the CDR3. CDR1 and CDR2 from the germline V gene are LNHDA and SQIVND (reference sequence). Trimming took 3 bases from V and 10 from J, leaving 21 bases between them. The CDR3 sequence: CASSISVTGLTGKLFF. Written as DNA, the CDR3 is TGTGCCAGTAGTATTTCTGTGACAGGCCTGACGGGAAAACTGTTTTTT. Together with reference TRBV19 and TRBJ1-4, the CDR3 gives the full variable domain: DGGITQSPKYLFRKEGQNVTLSCEQNLNHDAMYWYRQDPGQGLRLIYYSQIVNDFQKGDIAEGYSVSREKKESFPLTVTSAQKNPTAFYLCASSISVTGLTGKLFFGSGTQLSVL.

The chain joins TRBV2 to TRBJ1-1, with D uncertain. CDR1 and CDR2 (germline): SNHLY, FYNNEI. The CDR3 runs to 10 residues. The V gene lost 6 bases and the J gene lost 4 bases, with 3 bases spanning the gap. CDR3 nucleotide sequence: TGTGCCAGCAGGGCCACTGAAGCTTTCTTT. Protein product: CASRATEAFF.

The CDR3 region is CASSLGSGRTGELFF. The CDR3 DNA is TGTGCCAGCAGCTTGGGGTCCGGGAGGACCGGGGAGCTGTTTTTT. This chain joins TRBV5-4 and TRBJ2-2; 7 bases are shared with TRBD2. The trim removed 0 bases at V and 5 bases at J, leaving 4 bases unmatched. CDR1 and CDR2 from the germline V gene are SGHNT and YYREEE (reference sequence). The CDR3 loop spans 15 amino acids.

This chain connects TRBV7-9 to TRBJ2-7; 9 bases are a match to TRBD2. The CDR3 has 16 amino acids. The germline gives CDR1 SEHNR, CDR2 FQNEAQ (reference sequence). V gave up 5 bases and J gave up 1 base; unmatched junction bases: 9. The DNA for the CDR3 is TGTGCCAGCAGCCATCACCTAGCGGGAAGTTCCTACGAGCAGTACTTC. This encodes CASSHHLAGSSYEQYF.

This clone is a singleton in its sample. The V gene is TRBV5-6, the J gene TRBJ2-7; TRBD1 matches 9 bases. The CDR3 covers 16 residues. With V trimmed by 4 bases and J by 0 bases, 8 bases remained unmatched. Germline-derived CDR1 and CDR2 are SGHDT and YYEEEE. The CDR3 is CASSAPGQGSSYEQYF. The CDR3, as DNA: TGTGCCAGCAGCGCCCCGGGACAGGGATCCTCCTACGAGCAGTACTTC.

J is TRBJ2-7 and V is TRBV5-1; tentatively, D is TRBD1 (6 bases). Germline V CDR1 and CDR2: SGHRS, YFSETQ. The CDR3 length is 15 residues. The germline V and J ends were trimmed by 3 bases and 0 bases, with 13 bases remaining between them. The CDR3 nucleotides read TGCGCCAGCAGCTGGGGAGACAGGAGCTCCTACGAGCAGTACTTC. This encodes CASSWGDRSSYEQYF.

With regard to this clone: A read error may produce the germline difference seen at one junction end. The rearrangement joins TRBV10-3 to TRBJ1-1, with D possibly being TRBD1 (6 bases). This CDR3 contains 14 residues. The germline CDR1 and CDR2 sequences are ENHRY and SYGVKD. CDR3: CATSRGASNTEAFF. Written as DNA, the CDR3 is TGTGCCACCAGTCGGGGGGCCTCGAACACTGAAGCTTTCTTT.

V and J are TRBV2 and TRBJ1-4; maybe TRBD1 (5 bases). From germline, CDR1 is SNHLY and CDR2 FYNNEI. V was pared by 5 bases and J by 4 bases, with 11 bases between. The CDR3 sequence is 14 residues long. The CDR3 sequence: CASSPGVGNEKLFF. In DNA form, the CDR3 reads TGTGCCAGCAGTCCGGGGGTTGGTAATGAAAAACTGTTTTTT.

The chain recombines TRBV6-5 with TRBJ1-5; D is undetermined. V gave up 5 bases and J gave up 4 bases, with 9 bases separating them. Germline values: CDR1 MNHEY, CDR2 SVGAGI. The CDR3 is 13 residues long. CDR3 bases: TGTGCCAGCAGTGACGGAGGGAATCAGCCCCAGCATTTT. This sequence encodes CASSDGGNQPQHF.

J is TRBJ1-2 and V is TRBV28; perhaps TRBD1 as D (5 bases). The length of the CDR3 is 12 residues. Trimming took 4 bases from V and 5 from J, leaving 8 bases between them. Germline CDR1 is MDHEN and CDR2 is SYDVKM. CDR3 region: CASSSTVYGYTF. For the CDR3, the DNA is TGTGCCAGCAGTTCGACAGTGTATGGCTACACCTTC.

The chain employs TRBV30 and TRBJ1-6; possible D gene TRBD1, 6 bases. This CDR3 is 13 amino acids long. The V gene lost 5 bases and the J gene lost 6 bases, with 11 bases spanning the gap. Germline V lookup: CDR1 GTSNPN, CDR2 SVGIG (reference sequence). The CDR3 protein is CAWEQGSNSPLHF. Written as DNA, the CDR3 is TGTGCCTGGGAACAGGGTTCTAATTCACCCCTCCACTTT.

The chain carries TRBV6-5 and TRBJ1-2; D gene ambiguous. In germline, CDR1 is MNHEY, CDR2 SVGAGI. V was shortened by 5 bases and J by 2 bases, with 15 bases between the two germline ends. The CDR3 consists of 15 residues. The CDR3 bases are TGTGCCAGCAGTACTAGAACAGACCCAAACTATGGCTACACCTTC. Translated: CASSTRTDPNYGYTF.

CDR3 sequence (DNA): TGTGCCAGCAGTATCACAGGGCTGTGGACCACAGATACGCAGTATTTT. Translated, it gives CASSITGLWTTDTQYF. The chain uses TRBV27 and TRBJ2-3, with D perhaps TRBD1 (6 bases). Trimming stripped 5 bases from V and 2 bases from J, with 17 bases between. The germline CDR1 and CDR2 sequences are MNHEY and SMNVEV (reference sequence). CDR3 length: 16 amino acids.

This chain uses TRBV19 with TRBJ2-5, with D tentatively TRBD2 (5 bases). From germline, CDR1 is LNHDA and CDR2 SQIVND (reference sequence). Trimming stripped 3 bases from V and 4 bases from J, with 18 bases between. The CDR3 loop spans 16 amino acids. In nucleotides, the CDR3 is TGTGCCAGTAGTATCCCCCGGGCAGGAGGAGGAGAGACCCAGTACTTC. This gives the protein CASSIPRAGGGETQYF.